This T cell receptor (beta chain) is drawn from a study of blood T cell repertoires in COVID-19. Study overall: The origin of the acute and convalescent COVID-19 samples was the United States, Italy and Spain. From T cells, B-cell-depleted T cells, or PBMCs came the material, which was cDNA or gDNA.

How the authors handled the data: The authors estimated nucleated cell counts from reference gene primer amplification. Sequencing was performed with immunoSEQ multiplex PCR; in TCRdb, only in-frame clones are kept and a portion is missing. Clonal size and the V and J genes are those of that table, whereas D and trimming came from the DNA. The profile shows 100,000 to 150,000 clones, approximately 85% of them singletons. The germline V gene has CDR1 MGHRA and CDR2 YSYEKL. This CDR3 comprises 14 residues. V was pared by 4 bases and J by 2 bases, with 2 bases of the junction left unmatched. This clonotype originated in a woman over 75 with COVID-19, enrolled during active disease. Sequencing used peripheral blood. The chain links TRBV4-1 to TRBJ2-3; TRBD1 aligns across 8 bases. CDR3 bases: TGCGCCAGCAGCCGGGACAGGTACACAGATACGCAGTATTTT. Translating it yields CASSRDRYTDTQYF.